This T cell receptor (beta chain) was sequenced during a study of OX40 agonist ivuxolimab in advanced cancers. Whole-study results and caveats: Not determined was the antigen specificity of the expanded peripheral T cells.

The CDR3 runs to 16 residues. Germline-derived CDR1 and CDR2 are MGHDK and SYGVNS. J gave up 6 bases and V 5 bases, and 11 bases lay outside the gene matches. The repertoire was sequenced with immunoSEQ multiplex PCR; TCRdb's copy has only in-frame clones and lacks some. The data show about 34,000 clones, roughly 87% seen once. About this clone: Its antigen is as yet unknown.

The input for sequencing was CD4+ or CD8+ T cells sorted from blood, taken in a trial of the OX40 agonist ivuxolimab. The chain recombines TRBV25-1 with TRBJ2-7; 12 nucleotides agree with TRBD1. The receptor was derived from an adult with an advanced solid tumor such as melanoma, head and neck, liver or kidney cancer. The CDR3 region has the DNA TGTGCCAGCAGTACCTCTTGGGGACAGGGGGCTCTCGAGCAGTACTTC. Translated, it gives CASSTSWGQGALEQYF.